These 2 T cell receptor gamma chains originate from one sample sequenced in a study of Vδ1+ human thymocytes. Extracted RNA was reverse transcribed into cDNA. The CDR3 regions were amplified by multiplex PCR from V-gene primers to a constant-region primer. TCRdb re-processed the multiplex PCR reads via CATT. The sample carries over 25,000 gamma-chain clones, 20% to 25% recorded once. Points from the study as a whole: In the thymus, TRG and TRD repertoires looked highly polyclonal with Gaussian CDR3 lengths.

Which antigens these TCRs recognize remains unknown. The sequenced sample consisted of Vdelta1+ gamma-delta thymocytes from the thymus. Documented subset: FACS-sorted CD3+ TCRalphabeta- TCRVdelta1+ TCRVdelta2- thymocytes. These receptors came from a boy less than two years old who had congenital heart surgery.

The genes are TRGV8 and TRGJP1. The CDR3 sequence is 17 residues long. Germline CDR1 reads VENAVY; CDR2 reads YDSYNSRV. Losses at the gene ends were 5 bases for V and 0 bases for J; bases not matched to a gene: 12. The CDR3 DNA is TGTGCCACCTGGGTCCTAGCCCCGTATACCACTGGTTGGTTCAAGATATTT. This sequence encodes CATWVLAPYTTGWFKIF.

This chain joins TRGV5 and TRGJ1 or TRGJ2. The V segment lost 0 bases and the J segment 3 bases; nucleotides outside the gene matches: 5. Germline CDR1 is VINAFY and CDR2 is YDVSNSKD. The CDR3 loop spans 14 amino acids. CDR3 bases: TGTGCCACCTGGGACAGGGGTAGTTATTATAAGAAACTCTTT. Its protein product is CATWDRGSYYKKLF.